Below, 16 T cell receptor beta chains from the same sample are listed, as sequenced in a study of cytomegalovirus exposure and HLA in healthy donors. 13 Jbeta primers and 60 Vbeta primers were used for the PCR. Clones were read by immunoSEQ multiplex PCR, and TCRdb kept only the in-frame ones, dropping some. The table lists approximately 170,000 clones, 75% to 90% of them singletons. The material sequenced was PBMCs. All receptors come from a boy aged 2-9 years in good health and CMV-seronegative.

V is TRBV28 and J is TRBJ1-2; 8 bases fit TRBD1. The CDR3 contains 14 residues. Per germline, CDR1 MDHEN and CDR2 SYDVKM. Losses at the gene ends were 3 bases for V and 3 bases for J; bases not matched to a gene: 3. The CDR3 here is CASSLEDRDYGYTF. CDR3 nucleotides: TGTGCCAGCAGTTTGGAGGACAGGGACTATGGCTACACCTTC.

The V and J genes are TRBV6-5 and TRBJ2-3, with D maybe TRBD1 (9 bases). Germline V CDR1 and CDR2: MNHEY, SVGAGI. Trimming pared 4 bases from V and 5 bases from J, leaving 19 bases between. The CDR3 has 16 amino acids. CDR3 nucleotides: TGTGCCAGCAGTTTAAGGACAGGGGCGGGGGGAGATACGCAGTATTTT. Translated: CASSLRTGAGGDTQYF.

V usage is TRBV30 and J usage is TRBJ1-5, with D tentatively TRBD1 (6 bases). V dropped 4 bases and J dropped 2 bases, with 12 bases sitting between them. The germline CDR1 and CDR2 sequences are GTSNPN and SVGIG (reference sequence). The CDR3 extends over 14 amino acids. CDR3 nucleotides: TGTGCCTGGAACCGGGACACTCGCAATCAGCCCCAGCATTTT. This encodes CAWNRDTRNQPQHF.

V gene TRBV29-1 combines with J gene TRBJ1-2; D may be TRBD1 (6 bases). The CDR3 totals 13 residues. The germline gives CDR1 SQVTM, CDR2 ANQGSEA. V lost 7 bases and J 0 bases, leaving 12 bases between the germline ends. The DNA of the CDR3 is TGCAGCGCTTCGGGGGGGCCTAACTATGGCTACACCTTC. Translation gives CSASGGPNYGYTF.

The CDR3 bases are TGTGCCAGCAGTTTACTAGGCCCTGAATATGAGCAGTTCTTC. Translation gives CASSLLGPEYEQFF. This rearrangement joins TRBV27 to TRBJ2-1; D not certain. Germline assignment: CDR1 MNHEY and CDR2 SMNVEV (reference sequence). This CDR3 comprises 14 residues. Trimming took 2 bases from V and 8 from J, leaving 13 bases between them.

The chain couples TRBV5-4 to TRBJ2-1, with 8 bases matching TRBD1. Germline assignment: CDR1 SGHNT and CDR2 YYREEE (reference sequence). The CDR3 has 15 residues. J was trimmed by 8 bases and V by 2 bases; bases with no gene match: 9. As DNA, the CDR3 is TGTGCCAGCAGCTTCAGGGGGCGGCTTAAAGATGAGCAGTTCTTC. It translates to CASSFRGRLKDEQFF.

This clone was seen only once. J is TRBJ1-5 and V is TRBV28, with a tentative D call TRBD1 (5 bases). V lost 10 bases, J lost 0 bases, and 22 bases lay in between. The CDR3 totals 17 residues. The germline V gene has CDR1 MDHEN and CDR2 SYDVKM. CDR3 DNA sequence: TGTGCCACCACCCAGGGCCGGGCCAGAAATAGCAATCAGCCCCAGCATTTT. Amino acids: CATTQGRARNSNQPQHF. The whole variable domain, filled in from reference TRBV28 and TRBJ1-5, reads DVKVTQSSRYLVKRTGEKVFLECVQDMDHENMFWYRQDPGLGLRLIYFSYDVKMKEKGDIPEGYSVSREKKERFSLILESASTNQTSMYLCATTQGRARNSNQPQHFGDGTRLSIL.

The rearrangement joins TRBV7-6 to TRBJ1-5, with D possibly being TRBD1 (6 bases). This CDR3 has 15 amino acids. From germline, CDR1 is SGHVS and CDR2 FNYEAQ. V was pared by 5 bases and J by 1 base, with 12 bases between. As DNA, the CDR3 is TGTGCCAGCAGCCCAGGGGTATCGAGCAATCAGCCCCAGCATTTT. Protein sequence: CASSPGVSSNQPQHF.

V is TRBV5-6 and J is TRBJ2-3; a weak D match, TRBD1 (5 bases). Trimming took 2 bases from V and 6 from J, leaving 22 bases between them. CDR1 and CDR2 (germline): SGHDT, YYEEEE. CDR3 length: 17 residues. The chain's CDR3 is CASSLITGQGSGDTQYF. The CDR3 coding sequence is TGTGCCAGCAGCTTAATCACCGGGCAGGGTTCAGGCGATACGCAGTATTTT.

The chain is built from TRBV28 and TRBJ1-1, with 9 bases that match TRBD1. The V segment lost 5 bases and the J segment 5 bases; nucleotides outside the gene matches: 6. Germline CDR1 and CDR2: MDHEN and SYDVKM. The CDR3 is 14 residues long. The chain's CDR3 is CASSHGTGRTEAFF. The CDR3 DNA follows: TGTGCCAGCAGTCATGGGACAGGGCGGACTGAAGCTTTCTTT.

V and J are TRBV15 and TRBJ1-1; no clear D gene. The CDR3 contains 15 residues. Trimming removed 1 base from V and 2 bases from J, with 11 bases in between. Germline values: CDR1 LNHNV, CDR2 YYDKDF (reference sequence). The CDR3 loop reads CATSRGPTLNTEAFF. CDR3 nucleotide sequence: TGTGCCACCAGCAGAGGGCCGACACTTAACACTGAAGCTTTCTTT.

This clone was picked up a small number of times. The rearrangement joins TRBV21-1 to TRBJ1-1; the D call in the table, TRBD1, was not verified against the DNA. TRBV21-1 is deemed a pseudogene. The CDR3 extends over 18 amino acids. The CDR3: CASSNSLDRGLMNTEAFF. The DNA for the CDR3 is TGTGCCAGCAGCAATTCTTTGGACAGGGGATTAATGAACACTGAAGCTTTCTTT.

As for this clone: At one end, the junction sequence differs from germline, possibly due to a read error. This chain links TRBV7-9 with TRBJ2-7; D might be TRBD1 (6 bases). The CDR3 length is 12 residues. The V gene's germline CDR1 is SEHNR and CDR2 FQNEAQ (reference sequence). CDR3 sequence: CSSSLQTGPEYF. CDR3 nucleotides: TGTTCCAGCAGCTTGCAGACAGGACCGGAGTACTTC.

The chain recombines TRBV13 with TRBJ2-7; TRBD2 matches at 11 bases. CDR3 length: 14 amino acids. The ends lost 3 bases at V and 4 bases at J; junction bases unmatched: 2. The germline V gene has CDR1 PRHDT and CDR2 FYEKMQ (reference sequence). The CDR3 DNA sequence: TGTGCCAGCAGCTTTAGCGGGAGGGTGTACGAGCAGTACTTC. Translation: CASSFSGRVYEQYF.

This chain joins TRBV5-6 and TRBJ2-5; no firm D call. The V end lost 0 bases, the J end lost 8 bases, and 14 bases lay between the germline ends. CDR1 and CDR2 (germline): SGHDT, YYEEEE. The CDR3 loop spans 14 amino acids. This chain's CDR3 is CASSLGLVPLTQYF. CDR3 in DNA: TGTGCCAGCAGCTTGGGGCTGGTCCCCCTCACCCAGTACTTC.

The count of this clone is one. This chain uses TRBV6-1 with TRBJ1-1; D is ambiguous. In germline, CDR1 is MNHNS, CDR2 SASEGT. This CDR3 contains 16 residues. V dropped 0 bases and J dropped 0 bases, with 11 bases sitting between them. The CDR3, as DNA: TGTGCCAGCAGTGAAGCGCAAGGACTGGTGAACACTGAAGCTTTCTTT. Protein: CASSEAQGLVNTEAFF.